These 4 T cell receptor beta chains originate from one sample sequenced in a study of low-dose radiotherapy and immunotherapy resistance in tumors. Both TCRalpha and TCRbeta chains were reverse transcribed with V-gene-specific primers. Amplification of TCRs used a constant-region primer and V-primer adapter for approximately 19 PCR cycles. MiXCR, run by TCRdb on the reads, gives a single entry per CDR3 protein. The sample carries fewer than 90,000 distinct CDR3 sequences, 18% recorded once. Time point specified: before trial treatment. The material was PBMCs, obtained before treatment. The receptors originated from a male donor with prostate cancer.

The table lists this clonotype with many counts. The chain is built from TRBV18 and TRBJ2-7, with TRBD1 identical over 9 bases. With 5 bases clipped from V and 2 bases from J, the junction kept 4 bases outside the gene matches. In germline, CDR1 is KGHSH, CDR2 LQKENI. The CDR3 runs 14 residues. In DNA, the CDR3 is TGTGCCAGCTCAGGAACAGGGGGCCCCTACGAGCAGTACTTC. Encoded protein: CASSGTGGPYEQYF.

This clonotype has at least ten counts. The chain is built from TRBV20-1 and TRBJ2-2; TRBD1 matches 7 bases. CDR1 and CDR2 (germline): DFQATT, SNEGSKA (reference sequence). V trimming: 0 bases; J trimming: 1 base; junction bases outside the gene matches: 11. CDR3 length: 18 residues. CDR3 amino acids: CSARDGQGGSGNTGELFF. The CDR3 bases are TGCAGTGCTAGAGACGGACAAGGGGGCTCAGGGAACACCGGGGAGCTGTTTTTT.

This clonotype is termed medium-sized (0.01 to 0.1%). V is TRBV20-1 and J is TRBJ2-2; D is unresolved. The length of the CDR3 is 14 residues. CDR1 DFQATT and CDR2 SNEGSKA come from the germline V gene (reference sequence). V gave up 3 bases and J gave up 1 base, with 9 bases separating them. The CDR3 sequence is CSASPTLNTGELFF. The CDR3 coding sequence is TGCAGTGCTAGCCCGACTTTGAACACCGGGGAGCTGTTTTTT.

As regards this clonotype: Since the CDR3 does not end with the conserved phenylalanine or tryptophan, this likely comes from a read error. J is TRBJ2-7 and V is TRBV10-3, with TRBD1 matching over 7 bases. CDR3 length: 11 amino acids. The V gene end was trimmed by 10 bases and the J gene end by 7 bases; junction bases not matched to a gene: 7. CDR1 and CDR2 (germline): ENHRY, SYGVKD. CDR3 bases: TGTGCCACCACTCACAGGGGAGAGCAGTACATC. Protein product: CATTHRGEQYI.